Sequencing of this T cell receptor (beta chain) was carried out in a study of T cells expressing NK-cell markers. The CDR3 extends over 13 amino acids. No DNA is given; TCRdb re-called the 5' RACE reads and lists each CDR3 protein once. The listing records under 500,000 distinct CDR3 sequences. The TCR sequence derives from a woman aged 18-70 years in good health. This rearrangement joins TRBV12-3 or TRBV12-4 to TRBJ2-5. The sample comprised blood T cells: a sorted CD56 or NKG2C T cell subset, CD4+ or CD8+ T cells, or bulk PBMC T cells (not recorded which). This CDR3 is CASRFQIQETQYF.